This entry concerns a single T cell receptor (beta chain). Its antigen is unknown. The sample's treatment: some 20 received Ad26.COV2.S at low or high dose, single or two shots; about 5 received placebo; per-sample allocation not given. Sample collection was performed on day 63 after the first vaccine or placebo injection. Only in-frame clones appear in the TCRdb table, and some are missing; sequencing was by immunoSEQ multiplex PCR. The repertoire holds around 270,000 clones, with around 88% as singletons. This sample stems from a study of Ad26.COV2.S vaccination and SARS-CoV-2 variants. General study findings and limits: Analytic work on TCR breadth and depth might have understated the full extent of total T cell responses.

This TCR was sampled from a person between 18 and 65 years old who received the Ad26.COV2.S COVID-19 vaccine or a placebo. The sequencing here drew on peripheral blood, taken in a trial of Ad26.COV2.S vaccine versus placebo.

Written as DNA, the CDR3 is TGTGCCAGCAGCCCCAGGGACGGCCTGGAGCCCCAGCATTTT. Protein: CASSPRDGLEPQHF. V and J are TRBV7-4 and TRBJ1-5, with D perhaps matching TRBD1 (5 bases). CDR3 size: 14 residues. V dropped 5 bases and J dropped 8 bases, with 16 bases sitting between them. Germline V gene data show CDR1 as SGHVT and CDR2 as SQSDAQ.